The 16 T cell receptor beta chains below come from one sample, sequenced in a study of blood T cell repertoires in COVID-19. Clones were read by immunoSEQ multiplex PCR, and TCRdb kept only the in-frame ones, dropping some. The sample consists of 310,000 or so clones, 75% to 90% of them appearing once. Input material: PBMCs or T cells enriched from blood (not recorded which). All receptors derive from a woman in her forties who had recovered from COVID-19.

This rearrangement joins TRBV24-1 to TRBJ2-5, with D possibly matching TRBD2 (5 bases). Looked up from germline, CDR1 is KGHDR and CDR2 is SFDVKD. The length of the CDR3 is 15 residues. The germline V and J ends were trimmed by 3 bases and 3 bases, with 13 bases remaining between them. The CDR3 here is CATSDPDGVEETQYF. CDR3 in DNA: TGTGCCACCAGTGATCCGGACGGGGTGGAAGAGACCCAGTACTTC.

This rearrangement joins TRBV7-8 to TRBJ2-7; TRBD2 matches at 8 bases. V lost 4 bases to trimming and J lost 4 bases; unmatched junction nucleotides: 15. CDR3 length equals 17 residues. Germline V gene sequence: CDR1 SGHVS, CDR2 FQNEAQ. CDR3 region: CASSSVGDSGTKYEQYF. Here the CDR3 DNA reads TGTGCCAGCAGCTCTGTGGGGGATAGCGGGACAAAATACGAGCAGTACTTC.

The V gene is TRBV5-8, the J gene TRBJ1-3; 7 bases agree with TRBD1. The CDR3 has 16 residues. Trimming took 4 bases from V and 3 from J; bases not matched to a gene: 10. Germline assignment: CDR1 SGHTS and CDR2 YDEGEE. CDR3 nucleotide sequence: TGTGCCAGCAGCCCTTCCCAGGGGGTGTATGGAAACACCATATATTTT. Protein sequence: CASSPSQGVYGNTIYF.

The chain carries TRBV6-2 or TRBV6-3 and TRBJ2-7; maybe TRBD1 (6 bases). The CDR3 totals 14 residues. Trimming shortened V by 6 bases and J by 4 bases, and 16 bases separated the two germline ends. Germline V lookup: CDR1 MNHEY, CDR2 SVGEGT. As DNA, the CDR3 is TGTGCCAGCAGCCTACAGGGCGGCGGTTACGAGCAGTACTTC. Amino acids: CASSLQGGGYEQYF.

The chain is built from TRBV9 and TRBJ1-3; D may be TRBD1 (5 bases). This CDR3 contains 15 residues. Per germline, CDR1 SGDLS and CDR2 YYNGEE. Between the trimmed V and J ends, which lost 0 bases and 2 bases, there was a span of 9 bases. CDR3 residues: CASSVGDSTGNTIYF. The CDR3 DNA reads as TGTGCCAGCAGCGTAGGAGACAGTACTGGAAACACCATATATTTT.

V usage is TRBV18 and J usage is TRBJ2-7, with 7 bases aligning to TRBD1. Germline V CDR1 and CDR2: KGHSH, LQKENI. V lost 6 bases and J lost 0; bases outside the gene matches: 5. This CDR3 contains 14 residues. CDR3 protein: CASSTGTASYEQYF. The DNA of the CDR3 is TGTGCCAGCTCCACCGGGACAGCCTCCTACGAGCAGTACTTC.

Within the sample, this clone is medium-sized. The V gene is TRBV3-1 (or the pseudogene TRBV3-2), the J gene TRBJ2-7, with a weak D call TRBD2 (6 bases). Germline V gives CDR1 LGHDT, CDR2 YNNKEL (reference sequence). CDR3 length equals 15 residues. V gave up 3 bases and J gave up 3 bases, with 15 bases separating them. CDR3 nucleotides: TGTGCCAGCAGCCACGTCTCCGGGAGAGGCTACGAGCAGTACTTC. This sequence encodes CASSHVSGRGYEQYF.

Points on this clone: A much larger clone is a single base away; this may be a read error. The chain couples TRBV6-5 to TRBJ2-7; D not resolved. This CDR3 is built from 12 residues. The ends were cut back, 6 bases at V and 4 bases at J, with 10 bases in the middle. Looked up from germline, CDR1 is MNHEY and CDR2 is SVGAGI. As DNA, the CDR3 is TGTGCCAGCAGCCCCCAGTTTTACGAGCAGTACTTC. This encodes CASSPQFYEQYF.

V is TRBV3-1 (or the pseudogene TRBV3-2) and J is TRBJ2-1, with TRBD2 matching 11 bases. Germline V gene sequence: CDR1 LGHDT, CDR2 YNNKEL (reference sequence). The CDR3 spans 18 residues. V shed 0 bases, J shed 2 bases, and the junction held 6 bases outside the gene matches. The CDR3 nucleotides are TGTGCCAGCAGCCAAGATTCTAGCGGGAGGAGGGCCTACAATGAGCAGTTCTTC. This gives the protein CASSQDSSGRRAYNEQFF.

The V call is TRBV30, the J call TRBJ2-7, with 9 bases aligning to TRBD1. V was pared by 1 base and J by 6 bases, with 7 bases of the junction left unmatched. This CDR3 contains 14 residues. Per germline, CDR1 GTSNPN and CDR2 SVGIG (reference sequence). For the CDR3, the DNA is TGTGCCTGGAGTGCGCGGGACAGGGAGGGCGAGCAGTACTTC. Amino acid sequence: CAWSARDREGEQYF.

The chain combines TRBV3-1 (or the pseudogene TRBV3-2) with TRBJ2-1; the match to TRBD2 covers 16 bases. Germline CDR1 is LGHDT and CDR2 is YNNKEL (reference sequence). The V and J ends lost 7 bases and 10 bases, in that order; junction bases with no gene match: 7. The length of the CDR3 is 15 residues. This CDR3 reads CASNPGGLAGGEQFF. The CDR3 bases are TGTGCCAGCAACCCCGGGGGACTAGCGGGAGGGGAGCAGTTCTTC.

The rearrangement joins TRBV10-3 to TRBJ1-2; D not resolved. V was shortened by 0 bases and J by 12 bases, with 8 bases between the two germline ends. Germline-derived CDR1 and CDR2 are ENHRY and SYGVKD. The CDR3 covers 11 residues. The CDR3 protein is CAISESTVHTF. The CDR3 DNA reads TGTGCCATCAGTGAGTCTACAGTCCACACCTTC.

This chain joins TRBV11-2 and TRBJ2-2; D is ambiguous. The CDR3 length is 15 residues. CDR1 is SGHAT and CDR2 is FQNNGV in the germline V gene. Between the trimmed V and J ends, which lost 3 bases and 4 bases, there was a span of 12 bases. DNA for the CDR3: TGTGCCAGCAGCTTTATTACTCCTCCCACCGGGGAGCTGTTTTTT. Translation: CASSFITPPTGELFF.

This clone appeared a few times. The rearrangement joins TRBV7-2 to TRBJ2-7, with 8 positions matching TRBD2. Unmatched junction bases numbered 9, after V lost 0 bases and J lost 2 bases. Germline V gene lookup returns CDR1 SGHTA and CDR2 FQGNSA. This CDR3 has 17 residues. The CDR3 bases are TGTGCCAGCAGCTTAGCCGGGGGGGGAACAGTCCCCTACGAGCAGTACTTC. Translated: CASSLAGGGTVPYEQYF. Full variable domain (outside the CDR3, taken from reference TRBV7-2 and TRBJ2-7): GAGVSQSPSNKVTEKGKDVELRCDPISGHTALYWYRQSLGQGLEFLIYFQGNSAPDKSGLPSDRFSAERTGGSVSTLTIQRTQQEDSAVYLCASSLAGGGTVPYEQYFGPGTRLTVT.

The CDR3 DNA sequence: TGTGCCAGTAGTAGCGCCGTTGGTAGCAATCAGCCCCAGCATTTT. Protein: CASSSAVGSNQPQHF. This rearrangement joins TRBV19 to TRBJ1-5; D is unresolved. V was shortened by 4 bases and J by 0 bases, with 10 bases between the two germline ends. The CDR3 consists of 15 residues. CDR1 is LNHDA and CDR2 is SQIVND in the germline V gene (reference sequence).

The CDR3, as DNA: TGTGCCAGCTCACGTGAGGGCTACGAGCAGTACTTC. Its protein is CASSREGYEQYF. The genes are TRBV18 and TRBJ2-7; D possibly corresponds to TRBD2 (5 bases). Per germline, CDR1 KGHSH and CDR2 LQKENI. The CDR3 loop spans 12 amino acids. V lost 4 bases and J lost 3, with 7 bases in between.